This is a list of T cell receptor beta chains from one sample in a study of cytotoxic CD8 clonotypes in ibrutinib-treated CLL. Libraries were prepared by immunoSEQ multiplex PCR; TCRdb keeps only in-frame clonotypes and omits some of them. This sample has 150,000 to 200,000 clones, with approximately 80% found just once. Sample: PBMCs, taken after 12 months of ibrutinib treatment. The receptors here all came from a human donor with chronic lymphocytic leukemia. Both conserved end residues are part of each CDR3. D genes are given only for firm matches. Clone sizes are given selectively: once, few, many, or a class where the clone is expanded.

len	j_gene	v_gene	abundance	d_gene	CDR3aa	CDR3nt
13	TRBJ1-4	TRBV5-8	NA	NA	CASSFEAVEKLFF	TGTGCCAGCAGCTTCGAGGCGGTTGAAAAACTGTTTTTT
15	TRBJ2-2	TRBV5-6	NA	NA	CASSKGTVNTGELFF	TGTGCCAGCAGTAAGGGGACGGTCAACACCGGGGAGCTGTTTTTT
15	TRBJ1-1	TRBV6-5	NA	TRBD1	CASSTPRQGNTEAFF	TGTGCCAGCAGTACCCCTCGACAGGGCAACACTGAAGCTTTCTTT
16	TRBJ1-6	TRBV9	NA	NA	CASSVGQGKNNSPLHF	TGTGCCAGCAGCGTTGGCCAGGGGAAAAATAATTCACCCCTCCACTTT
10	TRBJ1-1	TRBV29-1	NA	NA	CSGREAEAFF	TGCAGCGGGAGGGAAGCTGAAGCTTTCTTT
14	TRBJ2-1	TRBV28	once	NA	CASSLGGSYNEQFF	TGTGCCAGCAGTTTAGGGGGATCATACAATGAGCAGTTCTTC
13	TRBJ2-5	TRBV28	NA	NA	CASSWSGSETQYF	TGTGCCAGCAGTTGGTCCGGTTCTGAGACCCAGTACTTC
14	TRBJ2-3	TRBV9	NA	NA	CASSVRSGADTQYF	TGTGCCAGCAGCGTAAGGTCAGGGGCAGATACGCAGTATTTT
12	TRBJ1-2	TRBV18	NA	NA	CASSPRDYGYTF	TGTGCCAGCTCACCAAGGGACTATGGCTACACCTTC
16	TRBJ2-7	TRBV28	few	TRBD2	CASSYIGLAGSYEQYF	TGTGCCAGCAGTTACATAGGACTAGCGGGGTCCTACGAGCAGTACTTC
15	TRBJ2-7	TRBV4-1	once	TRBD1	CASSQPDRGRSEQYF	TGCGCCAGCAGCCAACCTGACAGGGGACGGAGCGAGCAGTACTTC
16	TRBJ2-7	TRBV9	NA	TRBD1	CASSVSTGTGAYEQYF	TGTGCCAGCAGCGTTTCCACCGGGACAGGAGCCTACGAGCAGTACTTC
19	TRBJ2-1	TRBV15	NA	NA	CATSRTPIPRGGNYNEQFF	TGTGCCACCAGCAGAACTCCTATCCCAAGGGGGGGCAACTACAATGAGCAGTTCTTC
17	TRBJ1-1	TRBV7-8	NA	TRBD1	CASSLARRGRRSTEAFF	TGTGCCAGCAGCTTAGCACGGAGGGGGCGCAGGTCCACTGAAGCTTTCTTT
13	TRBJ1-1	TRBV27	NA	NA	CASSFFGGTEAFF	TGTGCCAGCAGTTTTTTTGGGGGGACTGAAGCTTTCTTT
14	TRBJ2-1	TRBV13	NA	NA	CASTPSSGPDEQFF	TGTGCCAGCACCCCCAGTTCGGGTCCCGATGAGCAGTTCTTC
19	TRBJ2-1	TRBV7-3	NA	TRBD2	CASTLRTSGNLPSYNEQFF	TGTGCCAGCACTCTTAGGACTAGCGGCAATTTGCCATCCTACAATGAGCAGTTCTTC
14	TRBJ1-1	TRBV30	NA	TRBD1	CAWNLGQVNTEAFF	TGTGCCTGGAACCTGGGACAGGTGAACACTGAAGCTTTCTTT
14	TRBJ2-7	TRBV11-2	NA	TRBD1	CASSLRQGAYEQYF	TGTGCCAGCAGCTTACGGCAGGGGGCCTACGAGCAGTACTTC
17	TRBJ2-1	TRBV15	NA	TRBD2	CATSRGTGTSGNNEQFF	TGTGCCACCAGCAGAGGGACCGGGACTAGCGGCAACAATGAGCAGTTCTTC
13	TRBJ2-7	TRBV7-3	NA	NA	CASSPAIAYEQYF	TGTGCCAGCAGCCCTGCCATAGCCTACGAGCAGTACTTC
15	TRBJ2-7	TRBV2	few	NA	CASSDLGVSVAEQYF	TGTGCCAGCAGTGATTTGGGGGTTTCAGTCGCCGAGCAGTACTTC
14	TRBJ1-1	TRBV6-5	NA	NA	CASSSTPGRLSAFF	TGTGCCAGCAGTTCAACGCCCGGGCGGTTGTCTGCTTTCTTT
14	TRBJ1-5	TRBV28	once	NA	CASSLSGLNQPQHF	TGTGCCAGCAGTTTAAGCGGCCTCAATCAGCCCCAGCATTTT
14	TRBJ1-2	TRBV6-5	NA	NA	CASSYSTGVDGYTF	TGTGCCAGCAGTTACTCGACCGGGGTCGATGGCTACACCTTC
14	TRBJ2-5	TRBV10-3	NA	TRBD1	CAISERLGQGALYF	TGTGCCATCAGTGAGAGATTGGGACAGGGGGCCCTGTACTTC
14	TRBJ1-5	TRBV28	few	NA	CASSYHRDAQPQHF	TGTGCCAGCAGTTATCACAGGGACGCTCAGCCCCAGCATTTT
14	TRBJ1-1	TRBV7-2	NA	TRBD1	CASRYTGGNTEAFF	TGTGCCAGCAGATATACAGGGGGGAACACTGAAGCTTTCTTT
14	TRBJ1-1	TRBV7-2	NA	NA	CASSIGQLNTEAFF	TGTGCCAGCAGCATCGGACAGCTGAACACTGAAGCTTTCTTT